These 32 T cell receptor beta chains were all obtained from the same sample, sequenced in a study of tumor-infiltrating lymphocytes in localized non-small cell lung cancer. The table came from immunoSEQ multiplex PCR; TCRdb's copy has only in-frame clones and leaves some out. In the table there are over 10,000 clones, 80% to 90% of which are singletons. Material for sequencing was uninvolved lung tissue not adjacent to the tumor. The receptors come from a human donor with non-small cell lung cancer.

The J gene is TRBJ2-7, the V gene TRBV10-3, with TRBD2 as a possible D gene (6 bases). The CDR3 length is 14 residues. From germline, CDR1 is ENHRY and CDR2 SYGVKD. Trimming pared 2 bases from V and 6 bases from J, leaving 14 bases between. The CDR3 DNA reads TGTGCCATCAGTGAGATGTCTAGCGAGGGCGAGCAGTACTTC. The encoded protein is CAISEMSSEGEQYF.

This clone is a singleton in its sample. CDR3 amino acids: CASSVFEGPYGYTF. CDR3 bases: TGTGCCAGCAGTGTGTTTGAGGGGCCCTATGGCTACACCTTC. The gene calls are TRBV6-1 and TRBJ1-2; a weak D match, TRBD1 (5 bases). This CDR3 region has 14 residues. Germline V gene sequence: CDR1 MNHNS, CDR2 SASEGT. V gave up 4 bases and J gave up 4 bases, with 13 bases separating them.

The chain combines TRBV15 with TRBJ2-7; TRBD1 matches 9 bases. The CDR3 consists of 14 residues. CDR1 LNHNV and CDR2 YYDKDF come from the germline V gene (reference sequence). J was trimmed by 5 bases and V by 0 bases; bases with no gene match: 2. CDR3 sequence (DNA): TGTGCCACCAGCAGAGATGGGACAGGGAACGAGCAGTACTTC. This gives the protein CATSRDGTGNEQYF.

The chain is built from TRBV6-1 and TRBJ1-2; no reliable D call. Trimming left V 5 bases short and J 5 bases short, with 15 bases between. This CDR3 spans 14 amino acids. The V gene's germline CDR1 is MNHNS and CDR2 SASEGT. DNA of the CDR3: TGTGCCAGCAGTCCACTACAAGAGACTTATGGCTACACCTTC. It specifies CASSPLQETYGYTF.

V is TRBV5-1 and J is TRBJ1-1, with D unresolved. The V gene lost 0 bases and the J gene lost 4 bases, with 4 bases spanning the gap. This CDR3 comprises 12 residues. CDR1 is SGHRS, CDR2 YFSETQ, per germline. CDR3: CASSLEGTEAFF. The CDR3 DNA reads as TGCGCCAGCAGCTTGGAGGGCACTGAAGCTTTCTTT.

The chain carries TRBV11-2 and TRBJ2-1; D not resolved. Germline V gene lookup returns CDR1 SGHAT and CDR2 FQNNGV. The CDR3 is 13 residues long. V shed 1 base and J shed 8 bases, with 9 bases lying between them. CDR3 bases: TGTGCCAGCAGCTTAGTGGCCTGGGATGAGCAGTTCTTC. As protein: CASSLVAWDEQFF. Full variable domain (remainder filled in from reference TRBV11-2 and TRBJ2-1): EAGVAQSPRYKIIEKRQSVAFWCNPISGHATLYWYQQILGQGPKLLIQFQNNGVVDDSQLPKDRFSAERLKGVDSTLKIQPAKLEDSAVYLCASSLVAWDEQFFGPGTRLTVL.

In this sample, this clone turned up once. V and J are TRBV30 and TRBJ1-5; D is perhaps TRBD1 (6 bases). Trimming pared 5 bases from V and 4 bases from J, leaving 12 bases between. CDR1 is GTSNPN, CDR2 SVGIG, per germline (reference sequence). This CDR3 spans 13 amino acids. The CDR3 DNA is TGTGCCTGGGCAGGGGAGGGGAATCAGCCCCAGCATTTT. Translating gives CAWAGEGNQPQHF.

The gene calls are TRBV10-3 and TRBJ2-7; weak D call: TRBD1 (6 bases). CDR3 length equals 11 residues. Trimming stripped 10 bases from V and 3 bases from J, with 10 bases between. Germline V gene lookup returns CDR1 ENHRY and CDR2 SYGVKD. The CDR3 sequence: CASQQGYEQYF. Here the CDR3 DNA reads TGTGCCAGCCAACAGGGCTACGAGCAGTACTTC.

This clone was counted a single time. The CDR3 here is CASSEGSPQETQYF. In DNA, the CDR3 is TGTGCCAGCAGTGAAGGGAGCCCCCAAGAGACCCAGTACTTC. J is TRBJ2-5 and V is TRBV2; D gene uncertain. The germline V gene encodes CDR1 SNHLY and CDR2 FYNNEI. The germline V and J ends were trimmed by 1 base and 1 base, with 7 bases remaining between them. The CDR3 sequence is 14 residues long.

The gene calls are TRBV4-1 and TRBJ2-5, with D unclear. The V gene's germline CDR1 is MGHRA and CDR2 YSYEKL. This CDR3 is 14 amino acids long. The V end lost 4 bases, the J end lost 0 bases, and 9 bases lay between the germline ends. The CDR3 sequence: CASSLHDNQETQYF. In DNA, the CDR3 is TGCGCCAGCAGCCTCCACGACAACCAAGAGACCCAGTACTTC.

The chain joins TRBV5-1 to TRBJ2-5; tentative D call: TRBD2 (5 bases). The CDR3 has 15 amino acids. CDR1 and CDR2 (germline): SGHRS, YFSETQ. The germline V and J ends were trimmed by 6 bases and 0 bases, with 15 bases remaining between them. CDR3 in amino acids: CASTRGSWDQETQYF. The CDR3 DNA sequence: TGCGCCAGCACCCGGGGTAGTTGGGACCAAGAGACCCAGTACTTC.

The chain is built from TRBV2 and TRBJ2-7, with D perhaps TRBD2 (6 bases). V gave up 4 bases and J gave up 2 bases, with 12 bases separating them. This CDR3 is 14 amino acids long. Germline CDR1 SNHLY, CDR2 FYNNEI. The CDR3: CASSGLALTYEQYF. The CDR3 DNA follows: TGTGCCAGCAGTGGGCTAGCGCTAACCTACGAGCAGTACTTC.

The chain links TRBV5-1 to TRBJ2-7, with a tentative D call TRBD2 (6 bases). Germline CDR1 is SGHRS and CDR2 is YFSETQ. CDR3 length: 15 residues. V was cut by 3 bases and J by 8 bases, with 21 bases left in between. The DNA of the CDR3 is TGCGCCAGCAGCTCCAACCGGGACCCCCGGGAGCAGCAGTACTTC. Encoded protein: CASSSNRDPREQQYF.

This chain connects TRBV6-5 to TRBJ1-2; D is uncertain. The length of the CDR3 is 15 residues. From germline, CDR1 is MNHEY and CDR2 SVGAGI. V lost 4 bases to trimming and J lost 4 bases, with 16 bases between them. CDR3 coding DNA: TGTGCCAGCAGTTTGAGCACCTCGGCGGTCTATGGCTACACCTTC. Its protein is CASSLSTSAVYGYTF.

This clone was seen once. The V and J genes are TRBV7-3 and TRBJ2-2; D ambiguous. Trimming took off 5 bases at V and 7 bases at J, with 8 bases between the two ends. This CDR3 comprises 12 residues. CDR1 SGHTA and CDR2 FQGTGA come from the germline V gene. In DNA, the CDR3 is TGTGCCAGCAGCCCCCAAGGCGGGGAGCTGTTTTTT. Translated, it gives CASSPQGGELFF.

V usage is TRBV7-9 and J usage is TRBJ1-6, with D tentatively TRBD1 (6 bases). The CDR3 runs to 16 residues. V was cut by 4 bases and J by 10 bases, with 20 bases left in between. Germline CDR1 is SEHNR and CDR2 is FQNEAQ (reference sequence). DNA of the CDR3: TGTGCCAGCAGCTCTAAGGGGGGGCGCGAACAATCACCCCTCCACTTT. It is translated as CASSSKGGREQSPLHF.

The rearrangement links TRBV5-4 to TRBJ2-1, with a weak D call TRBD2 (5 bases). The CDR3 runs 15 residues. Germline V gene sequence: CDR1 SGHNT, CDR2 YYREEE (reference sequence). V lost 5 bases, J lost 0 bases, and 12 bases lay in between. The CDR3 DNA follows: TGTGCCAGCAGTCGCGGAGGAAGCTCCTACAATGAGCAGTTCTTC. As protein: CASSRGGSSYNEQFF.

This chain connects TRBV6-5 to TRBJ2-2; D possibly matches TRBD1 or TRBD2 (5 bases each). The CDR3 runs 14 residues. Germline CDR1 reads MNHEY; CDR2 reads SVGAGI. Trimming shortened V by 2 bases and J by 6 bases, and 10 bases separated the two germline ends. The CDR3 DNA sequence: TGTGCCAGCAGTTACCGGGGCAGAGCCGGGGAGCTGTTTTTT. As protein: CASSYRGRAGELFF.

This clone is a singleton in its sample. The chain combines TRBV6-1 with TRBJ1-5, with D perhaps TRBD1 (5 bases). V was clipped by 6 bases and J by 6 bases, with 15 bases between them. The CDR3 runs to 14 residues. Germline V lookup: CDR1 MNHNS, CDR2 SASEGT. CDR3: CASSMSRGSQPQHF. DNA for the CDR3: TGTGCCAGCAGCATGTCTCGGGGGAGTCAGCCCCAGCATTTT.

Worth noting for this clone: Germline and junction disagree at one end, which may indicate a read error. The gene calls are TRBV7-8 and TRBJ2-1; 12 positions agree with TRBD2. The CDR3 sequence is 15 residues long. Per the germline V gene, CDR1 is SGHVS and CDR2 is FQNEAQ. CDR3 nucleotides: TGTGCCAGCAGCCTAGCGGGGGGGCCTTACAATGAGCAGTTCTTC. Protein sequence: CASSLAGGPYNEQFF.

The rearrangement uses TRBV7-3 and TRBJ2-2; D is undetermined. The CDR3 has 13 amino acids. Germline V gene data show CDR1 as SGHTA and CDR2 as FQGTGA. Between the trimmed V and J ends, which lost 6 bases and 1 base, there was a span of 6 bases. The CDR3 DNA sequence: TGTGCCAGCAGTCGTAAGAACACCGGGGAGCTGTTTTTT. Protein product: CASSRKNTGELFF.

The chain links TRBV5-1 to TRBJ2-5; 9 bases map to TRBD2. Germline V gene data show CDR1 as SGHRS and CDR2 as YFSETQ. CDR3 length equals 16 residues. The junction had 7 bases not matched to a gene; V was cut back by 3 bases and J by 1 base. This chain's CDR3 is CASSYNSGGPQETQYF. As DNA, the CDR3 is TGCGCCAGCAGCTACAATAGCGGGGGCCCCCAAGAGACCCAGTACTTC.

The chain joins TRBV11-2 to TRBJ1-1; 11 nucleotides agree with TRBD1. The CDR3 totals 17 residues. V gave up 5 bases and J gave up 0 bases; unmatched junction bases: 8. Germline values: CDR1 SGHAT, CDR2 FQNNGV. The CDR3 DNA follows: TGTGCCAGCAGCATAAGGGACAGGGGGTACATGAACACTGAAGCTTTCTTT. It yields the protein CASSIRDRGYMNTEAFF.

This sequence joins TRBV6-5 and TRBJ1-2; 10 bases are shared with TRBD1. The germline gives CDR1 MNHEY, CDR2 SVGAGI. V lost 2 bases and J lost 9; bases outside the gene matches: 6. The CDR3 is 14 residues long. The CDR3 DNA follows: TGTGCCAGCAGTTACGCGACAGGGGGCGAGAGCTACACCTTC. It is translated as CASSYATGGESYTF.

Notes on this clone: Other DNA sequences in this specimen translate into the identical CDR3. The V gene is TRBV5-6, the J gene TRBJ2-3; 11 nucleotides line up with TRBD2. The germline CDR1 and CDR2 sequences are SGHDT and YYEEEE. The CDR3 runs 15 residues. The trim removed 3 bases at V and 4 bases at J, leaving 4 bases unmatched. CDR3 residues: CASSYSGGAADTQYF. The CDR3, as DNA: TGTGCCAGCAGCTATAGCGGGGGGGCAGCAGATACGCAGTATTTT.

The chain recombines TRBV7-9 with TRBJ2-3; weak D call: TRBD2 (5 bases). Germline-derived CDR1 and CDR2 are SEHNR and FQNEAQ (reference sequence). CDR3 length: 15 amino acids. V was clipped by 6 bases and J by 1 base, with 14 bases between them. CDR3 sequence (DNA): TGTGCCAGCAGATTCTCTAGCAGCGGCACAGATACGCAGTATTTT. Residues: CASRFSSSGTDTQYF.

The V gene is TRBV29-1, the J gene TRBJ1-2; D not resolved. CDR1 SQVTM and CDR2 ANQGSEA come from the germline V gene. Trimming stripped 5 bases from V and 1 base from J, with 11 bases between. The CDR3 has 13 residues. CDR3 in DNA: TGCAGCGTTACGATAAGTGGTAACTATGGCTACACCTTC. Protein: CSVTISGNYGYTF.

J is TRBJ2-7 and V is TRBV6-5; TRBD1 might be the D (6 bases). Germline CDR1 is MNHEY and CDR2 is SVGAGI. The CDR3 has 13 amino acids. V shed 0 bases and J shed 3 bases, with 6 bases lying between them. CDR3 coding DNA: TGTGCCAGCAGTTACTCCAGGGGCTACGAGCAGTACTTC. Its translation is CASSYSRGYEQYF.

This clone occurred a few times. The V and J genes are TRBV28 and TRBJ2-7; 7 bases agree with TRBD2. After removal of 1 base from V and 0 bases from J, the junction contained 3 bases not matched to a gene. This CDR3 is 15 amino acids long. The germline CDR1 and CDR2 sequences are MDHEN and SYDVKM. CDR3 residues: CASSLSGGYSYEQYF. CDR3 DNA: TGTGCCAGCAGTTTATCGGGGGGTTACTCCTACGAGCAGTACTTC.

J is TRBJ1-1 and V is TRBV18; perhaps TRBD1 as D (5 bases). V lost 4 bases and J 6 bases, leaving 15 bases between the germline ends. Germline-derived CDR1 and CDR2 are KGHSH and LQKENI. The CDR3 extends over 14 amino acids. CDR3 protein: CASSRPGGAAEAFF. The CDR3 DNA sequence: TGTGCCAGCTCACGTCCGGGAGGGGCAGCTGAAGCTTTCTTT. Looking up the rest from reference TRBV18 and TRBJ1-1 gives the full variable domain: NAGVMQNPRHLVRRRGQEARLRCSPMKGHSHVYWYRQLPEEGLKFMVYLQKENIIDESGMPKERFSAEFPKEGPSILRIQQVVRGDSAAYFCASSRPGGAAEAFFGQGTRLTVV.

The chain joins TRBV2 to TRBJ2-5; possibly TRBD2 for D (7 bases). CDR1 is SNHLY, CDR2 FYNNEI, per germline. V was pared by 5 bases and J by 3 bases, with 19 bases between. The CDR3 is 16 residues long. Written as DNA, the CDR3 is TGTGCCAGCAGTTTAAAGGGGGGAGGGTTGGAAGAGACCCAGTACTTC. Translating gives CASSLKGGGLEETQYF.

The rearrangement joins TRBV6-1 to TRBJ2-5; 7 nucleotides match TRBD1. This CDR3 has 16 residues. The ends lost 2 bases at V and 4 bases at J; junction bases unmatched: 10. Looked up from germline, CDR1 is MNHNS and CDR2 is SASEGT. The CDR3 sequence is CASSESIGGFRETQYF. The CDR3 DNA sequence: TGTGCCAGCAGTGAATCGATAGGGGGCTTTCGAGAGACCCAGTACTTC.